These 3 T cell receptor beta chains were all obtained from the same sample, sequenced in a study of blood T cell repertoires in COVID-19 (dated by TCRdb to about 2020). Receptor libraries were prepared by the immunoSEQ multiplex PCR assay. TCRdb took over this immuneACCESS table, retaining in-frame rearrangements with V and J assigned. Such tables are incomplete; in checked studies, under half of the missing clones stem from an unresolved V gene, and the remainder is unexplained. The sample yields under 500,000 clones; roughly nine tenths were counted once. Clones ranked in the top ten supply just under 2% of the sample. Specimen: PBMCs or T cells enriched from blood (not recorded which). Source of these receptors: a woman aged 18-29 years with acute COVID-19.

On this clone itself: The sample holds other DNA sequences that translate to the same CDR3. The chain joins TRBV30 to TRBJ1-4, with D possibly matching TRBD1 (5 bases). The V gene lost 2 bases and the J gene lost 7 bases, with 8 bases spanning the gap. The CDR3 is 12 amino acids. Germline-derived CDR1 and CDR2 are GTSNPN and SVGIG (reference sequence). The CDR3: CAWSQGGEKLFF. CDR3 DNA: TGTGCCTGGAGTCAGGGTGGTGAAAAACTGTTTTTT.

The rearrangement links TRBV7-2 to TRBJ2-3; 10 positions agree with TRBD2. With V trimmed by 1 base and J by 0 bases, 1 base remained unmatched. CDR3 length: 16 residues. Germline CDR1 reads SGHTA; CDR2 reads FQGNSA. CDR3 loop: CASSLGSGGSTDTQYF. DNA of the CDR3: TGTGCCAGCAGCTTAGGTAGCGGGGGGAGCACAGATACGCAGTATTTT.

The V and J genes are TRBV19 and TRBJ1-5, with 7 positions matching TRBD1. With V trimmed by 3 bases and J by 7 bases, 12 bases remained unmatched. The germline V gene has CDR1 LNHDA and CDR2 SQIVND (reference sequence). The length of the CDR3 is 16 residues. DNA of the CDR3: TGTGCCAGTAGTATTACTCTCACAGGGGACCGACAGCCCCAGCATTTT. It is translated as CASSITLTGDRQPQHF.